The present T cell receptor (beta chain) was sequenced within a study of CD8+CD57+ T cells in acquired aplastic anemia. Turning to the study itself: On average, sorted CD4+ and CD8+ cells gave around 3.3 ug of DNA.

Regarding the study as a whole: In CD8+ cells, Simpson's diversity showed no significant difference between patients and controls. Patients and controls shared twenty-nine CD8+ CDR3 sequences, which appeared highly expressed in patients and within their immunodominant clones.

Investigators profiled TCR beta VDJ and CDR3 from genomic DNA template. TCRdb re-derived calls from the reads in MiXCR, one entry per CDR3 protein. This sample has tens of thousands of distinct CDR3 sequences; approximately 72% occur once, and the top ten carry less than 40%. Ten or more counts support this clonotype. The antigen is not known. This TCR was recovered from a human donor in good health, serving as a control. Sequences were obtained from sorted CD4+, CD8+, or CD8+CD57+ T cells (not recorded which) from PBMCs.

CDR3 region: CASSLTGSYTQYF. CDR3 sequence (DNA): TGTGCCAGCAGTCTCACAGGGTCCTATACGCAGTATTTT. V and J are TRBV27 and TRBJ2-3; possible D gene TRBD1, 6 bases. Germline CDR1 reads MNHEY; CDR2 reads SMNVEV (reference sequence). CDR3 length equals 13 residues. V lost 5 bases, J lost 7 bases, and 13 bases lay in between.